This T cell receptor beta chain was retrieved from a study of T cells after yellow fever vaccination. TCRdb redid the calling of the 5' RACE reads with MiXCR, one entry per CDR3 protein. In the table there are some 350,000 distinct CDR3 sequences, roughly 11% of which are singletons. CDR1 MGHRA and CDR2 YSYEKL come from the germline V gene. There are 17 residues in the CDR3. V was pared by 3 bases and J by 2 bases, with 18 bases between. The TCR sequence derives from a man between 18 and 29 years old who received the YFV17D yellow fever vaccine. The rearrangement joins TRBV4-1 to TRBJ2-3; TRBD2 is a possible D gene (6 bases). Sequenced material: PBMCs, taken on the day of the first yellow fever vaccination. The CDR3 loop reads CASSHARTGENTDTQYF. The CDR3 DNA sequence: TGCGCCAGCAGCCACGCTAGGACGGGGGAGAACACAGATACGCAGTATTTT.